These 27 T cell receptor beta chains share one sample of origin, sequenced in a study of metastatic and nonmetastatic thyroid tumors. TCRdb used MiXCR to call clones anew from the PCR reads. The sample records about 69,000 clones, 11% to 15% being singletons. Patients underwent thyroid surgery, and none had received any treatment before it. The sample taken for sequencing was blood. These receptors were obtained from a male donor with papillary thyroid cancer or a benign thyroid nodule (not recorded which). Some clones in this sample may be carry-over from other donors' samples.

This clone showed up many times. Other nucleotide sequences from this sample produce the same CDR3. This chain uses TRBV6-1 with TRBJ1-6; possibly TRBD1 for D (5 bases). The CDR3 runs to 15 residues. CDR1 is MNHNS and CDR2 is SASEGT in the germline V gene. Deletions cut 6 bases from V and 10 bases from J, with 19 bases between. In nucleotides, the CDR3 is TGTGCCAGCAGCCGGATGGGGCCGGAAGGATCACCCCTCCACTTT. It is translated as CASSRMGPEGSPLHF.

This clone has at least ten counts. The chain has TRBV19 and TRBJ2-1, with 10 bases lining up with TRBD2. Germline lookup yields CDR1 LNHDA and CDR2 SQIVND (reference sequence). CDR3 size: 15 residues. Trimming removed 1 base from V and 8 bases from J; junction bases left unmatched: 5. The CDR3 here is CASSIGGLAGDEQFF. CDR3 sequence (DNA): TGTGCCAGTAGTATAGGCGGGCTAGCGGGAGATGAGCAGTTCTTC.

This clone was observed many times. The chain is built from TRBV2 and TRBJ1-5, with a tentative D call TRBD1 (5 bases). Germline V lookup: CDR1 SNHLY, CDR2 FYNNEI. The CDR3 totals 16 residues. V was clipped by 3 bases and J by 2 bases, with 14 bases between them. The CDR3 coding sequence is TGTGCCAGCAGTGAGTTAGGGGATATAGGCAATCAGCCCCAGCATTTT. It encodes CASSELGDIGNQPQHF.

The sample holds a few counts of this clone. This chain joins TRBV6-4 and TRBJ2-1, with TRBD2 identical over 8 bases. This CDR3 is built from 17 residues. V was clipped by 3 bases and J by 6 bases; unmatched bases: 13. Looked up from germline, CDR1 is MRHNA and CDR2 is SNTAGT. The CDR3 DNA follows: TGTGCCAGCAGTGATCTCGGGGGGGCTAGCGGAGGCAATGAGCAGTTCTTC. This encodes CASSDLGGASGGNEQFF.

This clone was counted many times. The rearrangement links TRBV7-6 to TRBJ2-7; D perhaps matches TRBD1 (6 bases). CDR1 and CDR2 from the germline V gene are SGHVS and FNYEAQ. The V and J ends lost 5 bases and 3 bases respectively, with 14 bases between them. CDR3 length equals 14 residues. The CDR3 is CASSLSRGHYEQYV. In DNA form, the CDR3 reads TGTGCCAGCAGCCTTAGCCGGGGACACTACGAGCAGTACGTC.

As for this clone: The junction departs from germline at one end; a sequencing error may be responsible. In DNA, the CDR3 is TGTGCCAGCATCTTAGGCGGGACTAGCTGGGAGCTGTTTTTT. Its protein product is CASILGGTSWELFF. The genes are TRBV11-2 and TRBJ2-2; TRBD2 agrees at 9 bases. The germline V gene encodes CDR1 SGHAT and CDR2 FQNNGV. The CDR3 runs to 14 residues.

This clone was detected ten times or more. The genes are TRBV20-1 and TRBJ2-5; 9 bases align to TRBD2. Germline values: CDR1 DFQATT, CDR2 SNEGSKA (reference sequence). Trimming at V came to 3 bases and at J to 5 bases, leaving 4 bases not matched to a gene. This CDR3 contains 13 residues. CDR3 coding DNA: TGCAGTGCTAGCGCGGGAGGGAAGGAGACCCAGTACTTC. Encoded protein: CSASAGGKETQYF.

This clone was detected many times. The CDR3 nucleotides are TGTGCCAGCAGTTTGGGCAGGGGGCGTTATGGCTACACCTTC. It specifies CASSLGRGRYGYTF. V and J are TRBV12-3 or TRBV12-4 and TRBJ1-2; 8 bases map to TRBD1. The CDR3 is 14 amino acids. V was clipped by 3 bases and J by 5 bases; unmatched bases: 5.

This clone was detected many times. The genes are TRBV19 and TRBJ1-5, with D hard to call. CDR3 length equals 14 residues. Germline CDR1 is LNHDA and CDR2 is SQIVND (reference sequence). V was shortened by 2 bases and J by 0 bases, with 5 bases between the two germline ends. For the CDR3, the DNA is TGTGCCAGTAGTATATTTGGTAGCAATCAGCCCCAGCATTTT. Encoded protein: CASSIFGSNQPQHF.

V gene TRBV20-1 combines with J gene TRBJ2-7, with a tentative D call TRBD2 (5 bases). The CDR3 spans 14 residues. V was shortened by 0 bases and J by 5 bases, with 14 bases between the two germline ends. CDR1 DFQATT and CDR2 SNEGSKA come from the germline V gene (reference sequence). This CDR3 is CSARDPPHGDEQYF. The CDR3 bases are TGCAGTGCTAGAGACCCCCCCCACGGGGACGAGCAGTACTTC.

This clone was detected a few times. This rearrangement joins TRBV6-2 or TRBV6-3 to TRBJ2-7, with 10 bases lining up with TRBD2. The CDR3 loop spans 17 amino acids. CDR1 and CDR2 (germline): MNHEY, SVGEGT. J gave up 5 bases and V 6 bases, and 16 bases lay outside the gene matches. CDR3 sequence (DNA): TGTGCCAGCAGCCCCCTCGGACTAGCGGTACCAACGGACGAGCAGTACTTC. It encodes CASSPLGLAVPTDEQYF.

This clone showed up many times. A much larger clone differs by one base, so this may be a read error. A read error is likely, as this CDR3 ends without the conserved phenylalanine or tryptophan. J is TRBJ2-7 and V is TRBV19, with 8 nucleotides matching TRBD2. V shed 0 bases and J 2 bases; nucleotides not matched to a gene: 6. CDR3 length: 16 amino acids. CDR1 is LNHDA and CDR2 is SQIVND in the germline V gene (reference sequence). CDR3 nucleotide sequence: TGTGCCAGTAGTATAGAGAAGAGCGGGAGTACCTACGAGCAGTACTCC. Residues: CASSIEKSGSTYEQYS.

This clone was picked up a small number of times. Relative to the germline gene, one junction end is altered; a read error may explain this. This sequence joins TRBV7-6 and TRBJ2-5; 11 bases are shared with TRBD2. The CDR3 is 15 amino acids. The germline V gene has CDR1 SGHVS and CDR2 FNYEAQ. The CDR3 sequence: CAGSSGSGRVETQYF. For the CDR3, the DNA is TGTGCCGGCAGCTCGGGTAGCGGGAGGGTAGAGACCCAGTACTTC.

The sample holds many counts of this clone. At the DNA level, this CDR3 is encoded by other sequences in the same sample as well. CDR3 in DNA: TGTGCCAGCAGCGTAGAGTTGGGGGACGAGCAGTACTTC. Residues: CASSVELGDEQYF. V and J are TRBV9 and TRBJ2-7; either TRBD1 or TRBD2 may supply D (5 bases each). Deletions cut 0 bases from V and 5 bases from J, with 9 bases between. The CDR3 loop spans 13 amino acids. The germline V gene has CDR1 SGDLS and CDR2 YYNGEE.

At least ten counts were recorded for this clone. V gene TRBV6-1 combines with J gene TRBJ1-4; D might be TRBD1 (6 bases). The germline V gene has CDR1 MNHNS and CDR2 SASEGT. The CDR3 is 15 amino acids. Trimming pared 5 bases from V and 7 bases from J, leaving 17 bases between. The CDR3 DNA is TGTGCCAGCAGTTCAGACAGGTTCGAAGGTGAAAAACTGTTTTTT. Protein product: CASSSDRFEGEKLFF.

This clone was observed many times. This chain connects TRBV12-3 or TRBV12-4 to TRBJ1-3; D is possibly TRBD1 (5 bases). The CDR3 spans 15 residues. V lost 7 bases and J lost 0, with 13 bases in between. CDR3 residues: CASKGRGSSGNTIYF. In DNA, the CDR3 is TGTGCCAGCAAGGGGCGGGGTAGCTCTGGAAACACCATATATTTT.

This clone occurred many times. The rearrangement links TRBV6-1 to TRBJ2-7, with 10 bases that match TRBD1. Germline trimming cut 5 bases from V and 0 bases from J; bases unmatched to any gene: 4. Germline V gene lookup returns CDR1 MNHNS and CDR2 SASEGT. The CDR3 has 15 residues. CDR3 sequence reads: CASSLRQGASYEQYV. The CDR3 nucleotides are TGTGCCAGCAGTCTCCGACAGGGGGCCTCCTACGAGCAGTACGTC.

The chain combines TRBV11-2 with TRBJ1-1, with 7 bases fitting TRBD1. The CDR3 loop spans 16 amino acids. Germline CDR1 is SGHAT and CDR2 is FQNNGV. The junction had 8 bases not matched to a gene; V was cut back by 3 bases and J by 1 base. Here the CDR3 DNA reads TGTGCCAGCAGCTTCTTCACCGGGACAGAGAACACTGAAGCTTTCTTT. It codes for CASSFFTGTENTEAFF.

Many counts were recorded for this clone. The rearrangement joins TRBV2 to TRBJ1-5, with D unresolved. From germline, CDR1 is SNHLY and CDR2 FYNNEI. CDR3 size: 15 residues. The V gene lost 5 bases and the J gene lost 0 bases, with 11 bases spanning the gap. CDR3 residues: CASSFGFRSNQPQHF. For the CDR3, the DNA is TGTGCCAGCAGTTTCGGGTTCCGTAGCAATCAGCCCCAGCATTTT.

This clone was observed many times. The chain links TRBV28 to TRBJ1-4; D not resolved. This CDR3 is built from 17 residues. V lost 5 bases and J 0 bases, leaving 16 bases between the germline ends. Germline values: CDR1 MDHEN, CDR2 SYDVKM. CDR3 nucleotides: TGTGCCAGCAGTCCCACCATCCTGGTTGCAACTAATGAAAAACTGTTTTTT. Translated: CASSPTILVATNEKLFF.

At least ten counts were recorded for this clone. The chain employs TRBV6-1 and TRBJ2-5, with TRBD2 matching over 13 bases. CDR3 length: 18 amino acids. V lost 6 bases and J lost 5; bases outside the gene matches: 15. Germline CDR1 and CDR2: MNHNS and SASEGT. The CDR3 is CASSSGTSGTLGRETQYF. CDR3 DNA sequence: TGTGCCAGCAGCTCCGGGACTAGCGGGACCCTCGGGAGGGAGACCCAGTACTTC.

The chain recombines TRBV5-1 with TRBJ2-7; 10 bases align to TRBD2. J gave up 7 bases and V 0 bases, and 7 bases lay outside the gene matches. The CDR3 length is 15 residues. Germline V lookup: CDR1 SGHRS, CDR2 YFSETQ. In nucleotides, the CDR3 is TGCGCCAGCAGCTTGGGAACTAGCGGGATAGGTGAGCAGTACGTC. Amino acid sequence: CASSLGTSGIGEQYV.

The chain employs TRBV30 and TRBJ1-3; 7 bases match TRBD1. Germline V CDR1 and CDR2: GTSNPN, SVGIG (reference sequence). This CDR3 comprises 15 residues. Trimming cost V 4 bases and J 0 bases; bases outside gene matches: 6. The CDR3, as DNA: TGTGCCTGGAATCTTAAGGGGGCCTCTGGAAACACCATATATTTT. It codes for CAWNLKGASGNTIYF.

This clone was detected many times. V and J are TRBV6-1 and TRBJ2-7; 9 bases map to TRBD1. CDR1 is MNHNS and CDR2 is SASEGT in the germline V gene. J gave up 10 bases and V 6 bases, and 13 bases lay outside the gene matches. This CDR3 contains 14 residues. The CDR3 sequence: CASRESGTGWRQYV. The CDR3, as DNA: TGTGCCAGCAGAGAAAGTGGGACAGGGTGGAGACAGTACGTC.

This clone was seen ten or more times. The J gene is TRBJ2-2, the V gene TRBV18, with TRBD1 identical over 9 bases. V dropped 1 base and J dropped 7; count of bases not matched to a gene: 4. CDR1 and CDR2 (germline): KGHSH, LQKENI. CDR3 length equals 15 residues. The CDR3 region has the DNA TGTGCCAGCTCACCACTCGGACAGGGGCTCGGGGAGCTGTTTTTT. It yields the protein CASSPLGQGLGELFF.

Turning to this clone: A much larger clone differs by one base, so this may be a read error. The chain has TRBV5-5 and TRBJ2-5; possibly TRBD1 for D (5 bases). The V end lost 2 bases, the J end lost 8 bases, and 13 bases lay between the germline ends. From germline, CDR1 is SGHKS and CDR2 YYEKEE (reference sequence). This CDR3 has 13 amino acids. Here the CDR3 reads CASSLGQGDTQYF. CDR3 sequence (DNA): TGTGCCAGCAGCTTAGGCCAAGGGGATACCCAGTACTTC.

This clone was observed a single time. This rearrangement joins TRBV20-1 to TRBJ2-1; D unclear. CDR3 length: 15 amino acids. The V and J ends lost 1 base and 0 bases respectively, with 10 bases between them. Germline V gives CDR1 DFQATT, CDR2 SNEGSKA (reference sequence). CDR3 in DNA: TGCAGTGCTAGAGCGGCAGGTAGCTCCTACAATGAGCAGTTCTTC. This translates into CSARAAGSSYNEQFF.